The 26 T cell receptor beta chains reported below all come from one sample, sequenced in a study of identical twins. TCRdb processed the 5' RACE reads anew with MiXCR; each CDR3 protein has one entry. The table includes 1,800,000 or so distinct CDR3 sequences, roughly 35% detected once. The sequenced sample consisted of cord blood. Receptors were obtained from a newborn girl in good health.

The rearrangement uses TRBV6-6 and TRBJ2-7, with D possibly being TRBD1 (6 bases). The J call may be wrong; the DNA end is better matched by TRBJ2-5. CDR1 MNHNY and CDR2 SVGAGI come from the germline V gene (reference sequence). The CDR3 is 13 amino acids. CDR3 nucleotide sequence: TGTGCCAGCAGCCACTTACAGGGACAGACCCAGTACTTC. It translates to CASSHLQGQTQYF.

This clonotype showed up just once. This may stem from a read error, because a much larger clone lies one nucleotide away. The chain uses TRBV6-5 and TRBJ2-3, with TRBD1 as a possible D gene (5 bases). Germline CDR1 MNHEY, CDR2 SVGAGI. V lost 8 bases, J lost 6 bases, and 12 bases lay in between. The CDR3 contains 12 residues. This CDR3 is CASGTKGDTQYF. CDR3 DNA: TGTGCCAGCGGTACCAAGGGGGATACGCAGTATTTT.

The sample holds a few counts of this clonotype. V is TRBV29-1 and J is TRBJ2-3, with 7 bases fitting TRBD1. Losses at the gene ends were 7 bases for V and 0 bases for J; bases not matched to a gene: 4. The CDR3 runs to 13 residues. The germline V gene has CDR1 SQVTM and CDR2 ANQGSEA. The CDR3 reads CSGRQGSTDTQYF. Here the CDR3 DNA reads TGCAGCGGGAGACAGGGTAGCACAGATACGCAGTATTTT.

This clonotype was picked up a small number of times. The gene calls are TRBV4-1 and TRBJ2-1; 10 nucleotides line up with TRBD2. CDR3 length: 15 residues. Germline CDR1 and CDR2: MGHRA and YSYEKL. V lost 2 bases and J lost 15; bases outside the gene matches: 13. The CDR3 sequence is CASSQRSSGRPEVFF. Written as DNA, the CDR3 is TGCGCCAGCAGCCAAAGGTCTAGCGGGAGACCCGAGGTGTTCTTC.

The rearrangement joins TRBV9 to TRBJ2-1; D unresolved. This CDR3 is built from 15 residues. V lost 0 bases, J lost 4 bases, and 11 bases lay in between. Germline CDR1 reads SGDLS; CDR2 reads YYNGEE. CDR3 bases: TGTGCCAGCAGCGTAGATCCTCCCCCGTACAATGAGCAGTTCTTC. Translated: CASSVDPPPYNEQFF.

This clonotype was observed once. This chain connects TRBV20-1 to TRBJ2-1; TRBD2 aligns across 9 bases. Judging by the DNA end, TRBJ2-7 fits better; the J call may be wrong. This CDR3 region has 16 residues. CDR1 and CDR2 (germline): DFQATT, SNEGSKA (reference sequence). The CDR3 region is CSARETLAGKYNEQYF. The CDR3 DNA follows: TGCAGTGCTAGAGAAACCCTAGCGGGGAAATACAATGAGCAGTACTTC.

In this sample, this clonotype turned up a few times. The chain uses TRBV20-1 and TRBJ1-6; no reliable D call. The CDR3 sequence is 13 residues long. From germline, CDR1 is DFQATT and CDR2 SNEGSKA (reference sequence). Trimming took off 3 bases at V and 5 bases at J, with 8 bases between the two ends. This chain's CDR3 is CSARWRNNSPLHF. The CDR3 DNA reads as TGCAGTGCTAGGTGGCGGAATAATTCACCCCTCCACTTT.

Remarks on this clonotype: Since a much larger clone is just one base distant, this may be a read error. This rearrangement joins TRBV6-6 to TRBJ1-2; D gene unclear. Germline V gene data show CDR1 as MNHNY and CDR2 as SVGAGI (reference sequence). CDR3 length equals 12 residues. The V gene lost 11 bases and the J gene lost 0 bases, with 10 bases spanning the gap. The CDR3 bases are TGTGCCTGCACGGCAGCTAACTATGGCTACACCTTC. Translated, it gives CACTAANYGYTF.

This clonotype came up a few times. V and J are TRBV5-1 and TRBJ2-1; 8 bases fit TRBD2. Trimming at V came to 4 bases and at J to 9 bases, leaving 6 bases not matched to a gene. This CDR3 is built from 13 residues. The germline V gene has CDR1 SGHRS and CDR2 YFSETQ. CDR3 DNA sequence: TGCGCCAGCAGCCCGAATAGCGGGACTGAGCAGTTCTTC. Residues: CASSPNSGTEQFF.

This clonotype was detected only a few times. A read error may produce the germline difference seen at one junction end. This chain links TRBV20-1 with TRBJ2-1; a possible D gene is TRBD2 (5 bases). The CDR3 is made up of 10 amino acids. The germline V gene has CDR1 DFQATT and CDR2 SNEGSKA (reference sequence). CDR3 residues: CTRGIDEQFF. CDR3 DNA: TGTACACGGGGTATCGATGAGCAGTTCTTC.

This clonotype was counted a few times. V usage is TRBV10-3 and J usage is TRBJ2-1; 11 nucleotides align to TRBD2. V trimming: 0 bases; J trimming: 5 bases; junction bases outside the gene matches: 6. The CDR3 totals 17 residues. The V gene's germline CDR1 is ENHRY and CDR2 SYGVKD. The CDR3 protein is CAISESLASGGNNEQFF. The CDR3 DNA reads TGTGCCATCAGTGAGTCGCTGGCTAGCGGGGGGAACAATGAGCAGTTCTTC.

This clonotype was recorded at least ten times. V gene TRBV21-1 combines with J gene TRBJ1-4; TRBD1, the D gene given by the table, was not confirmed from the DNA. TRBV21-1 represents a pseudogene. This CDR3 is 15 amino acids long. The CDR3 DNA sequence: TGTGCCAGCAGCACCCCGACAGGAAACAATGAAAAACTGTTTTTT. Translated, it gives CASSTPTGNNEKLFF.

This clonotype was found a few times. The chain combines TRBV20-1 with TRBJ2-3; TRBD1 is a possible D gene (5 bases). Germline CDR1 reads DFQATT; CDR2 reads SNEGSKA (reference sequence). Trimming shortened V by 3 bases and J by 0 bases, and 10 bases separated the two germline ends. The CDR3 runs to 14 residues. The CDR3 loop reads CSARGRRSTDTQYF. CDR3 coding DNA: TGCAGTGCTAGGGGGCGCAGAAGCACAGATACGCAGTATTTT.

The chain combines TRBV5-1 with TRBJ1-2; 8 nucleotides line up with TRBD1. This CDR3 comprises 14 residues. With V trimmed by 1 base and J by 8 bases, 7 bases remained unmatched. CDR1 and CDR2 from the germline V gene are SGHRS and YFSETQ. CDR3 coding DNA: TGCGCCAGCAGCTTGTGGGGGGACAGGAACGGCTACACCTTC. Its protein product is CASSLWGDRNGYTF.

The J gene is TRBJ2-1, the V gene TRBV7-9; TRBD2 matches at 9 bases. The CDR3 spans 15 residues. CDR1 SEHNR and CDR2 FQNEAQ come from the germline V gene (reference sequence). J gave up 9 bases and V 2 bases, and 8 bases lay outside the gene matches. Here the CDR3 reads CASSLFSGRHREQFF. Written as DNA, the CDR3 is TGTGCCAGCAGCTTATTCAGCGGGAGGCATCGTGAGCAGTTCTTC.

The chain couples TRBV6-2 or TRBV6-3 to TRBJ2-2; D may be TRBD1 (6 bases). The ends were cut back, 2 bases at V and 1 base at J, with 11 bases in the middle. Germline CDR1 reads MNHEY; CDR2 reads SVGEGT. CDR3 size: 16 residues. In DNA form, the CDR3 reads TGTGCCAGCAGTTACAGGGGGATAGTGAACACCGGGGAGCTGTTTTTT. Its protein product is CASSYRGIVNTGELFF.

This clonotype occurred a few times. This chain joins TRBV10-2 and TRBJ2-3; 14 positions agree with TRBD2. Germline V gene lookup returns CDR1 WSHSY and CDR2 SAAADI. The V and J ends lost 8 bases and 0 bases, in that order; junction bases with no gene match: 19. The CDR3 covers 21 residues. CDR3 amino acids: CASSSGLAGGIPTPSTDTQYF. The CDR3 DNA sequence: TGCGCCAGCTCTTCCGGACTAGCGGGGGGAATACCGACCCCTAGCACAGATACGCAGTATTTT.

The sample holds a few counts of this clonotype. This chain joins TRBV4-2 and TRBJ2-5; 11 bases agree with TRBD2. Germline V CDR1 and CDR2: LGHNA, YNFKEQ. Trimming removed 0 bases from V and 11 bases from J; junction bases left unmatched: 11. CDR3 length: 16 residues. The CDR3 region is CASSQDLSSGRAGQYF. DNA of the CDR3: TGTGCCAGCAGCCAAGATCTAAGTAGCGGGAGGGCCGGACAGTACTTC.

The CDR3 nucleotides are TGTGCCAGCAGTTTACTAGTGAAAGGGGCCAATGAGCAGTACTTC. Translated: CASSLLVKGANEQYF. The chain uses TRBV27 and TRBJ2-7; the D gene is possibly TRBD1 (5 bases). Germline CDR1 MNHEY, CDR2 SMNVEV (reference sequence). The CDR3 covers 15 residues. V was clipped by 2 bases and J by 7 bases, with 18 bases between them.

V usage is TRBV6-5 and J usage is TRBJ1-6; no definite D call. Trimming took off 0 bases at V and 10 bases at J, with 16 bases between the two ends. Germline V lookup: CDR1 MNHEY, CDR2 SVGAGI. The CDR3 contains 16 residues. The CDR3 is CASSYSQALFGSPLHF. The CDR3 bases are TGTGCCAGCAGTTACTCCCAGGCCCTCTTCGGATCACCCCTCCACTTT.

This clonotype was seen only once. This rearrangement joins TRBV20-1 to TRBJ2-2; D call uncertain. The V gene lost 1 base and the J gene lost 3 bases, with 6 bases spanning the gap. The CDR3 has 13 residues. Germline CDR1 is DFQATT and CDR2 is SNEGSKA (reference sequence). DNA for the CDR3: TGCAGTGCTAGAGGATCGTACACCGGGGAGCTGTTTTTT. Translated, it gives CSARGSYTGELFF.

Only a few counts were recorded for this clonotype. CDR3 sequence reads: CATSEASGSLPSYNEQFF. CDR3 nucleotides: TGTGCCACCAGTGAGGCTAGCGGGAGCCTTCCCTCTTACAATGAGCAGTTCTTC. The gene calls are TRBV24-1 and TRBJ2-1, with 10 bases identical to TRBD2. Germline CDR1 KGHDR, CDR2 SFDVKD. The junction had 12 bases not matched to a gene; V was cut back by 4 bases and J by 4 bases. The CDR3 loop spans 18 amino acids.

This clonotype was seen only a few times. V and J are TRBV10-3 and TRBJ1-5; D uncertain. Germline V gene data show CDR1 as ENHRY and CDR2 as SYGVKD. The germline V and J ends were trimmed by 2 bases and 6 bases, with 11 bases remaining between them. The CDR3 sequence is 14 residues long. CDR3 loop: CAISEKRDSQPQHF. DNA for the CDR3: TGTGCCATCAGTGAGAAGAGGGATTCTCAGCCCCAGCATTTT.

The rearrangement uses TRBV28 and TRBJ2-7; 14 bases map to TRBD2. Germline-derived CDR1 and CDR2 are MDHEN and SYDVKM. This CDR3 has 18 residues. V dropped 4 bases and J dropped 0; count of bases not matched to a gene: 8. CDR3 sequence: CASSWGLAGVVSSYEQYF. CDR3 in DNA: TGTGCCAGCAGTTGGGGACTAGCGGGAGTAGTGTCCTCCTACGAGCAGTACTTC.

This clonotype was picked up a small number of times. The rearrangement uses TRBV6-5 and TRBJ1-5, with D tentatively TRBD1 (6 bases). This CDR3 is built from 14 residues. Deletions cut 5 bases from V and 5 bases from J, with 13 bases between. The germline gives CDR1 MNHEY, CDR2 SVGAGI. CDR3 protein: CASSQDSEDQPQHF. Written as DNA, the CDR3 is TGTGCCAGCAGTCAGGACAGTGAGGATCAGCCCCAGCATTTT.

This chain's CDR3 is CASSLDRGIPYEQYF. The DNA of the CDR3 is TGTGCCAGCAGCCTCGACAGGGGGATTCCTTACGAGCAGTACTTC. The chain combines TRBV2 with TRBJ2-7, with 9 nucleotides matching TRBD1. The V gene's germline CDR1 is SNHLY and CDR2 FYNNEI. The ends lost 6 bases at V and 4 bases at J; junction bases unmatched: 10. CDR3 length equals 15 residues.